This entry is about one T cell receptor beta chain. This sample was taken from a study of control samples from healthy donors and cancer patients. Only in-frame clones appear in the TCRdb table, and some are missing; sequencing was by immunoSEQ multiplex PCR. The table records roughly 89,000 clones, around 92% of them present only once. Germline V lookup: CDR1 KGHDR, CDR2 SFDVKD. CDR3 length: 15 residues. Deletions cut 4 bases from V and 1 base from J, with 10 bases between. The sequenced sample consisted of blood. The chain employs TRBV24-1 and TRBJ2-1; tentatively, D is TRBD1 (6 bases). This receptor was taken from a man aged 50 to 59 in good health. The DNA for the CDR3 is TGTGCCACCAGTGAAGGGGGACGGTCCTACAATGAGCAGTTCTTC. Translated, it gives CATSEGGRSYNEQFF.